The T cell receptor beta chain described here comes from a study of beta chain features in type 1 diabetes. Sequencing targeted expressed TCRB transcripts, as all isolated RNA had been reverse transcribed. The read count averaged around 3.6 million across naive, central memory and regulatory T cell samples. Repertoires were generated with immunoSEQ multiplex PCR, while TCRdb's copy carries only in-frame clones and drops some. The sample shows hundreds of thousands of clones, more than 11% of them seen only once. CDR3 length: 20 amino acids. The V end lost 4 bases, the J end lost 3 bases, and 25 bases lay between the germline ends. Germline V gives CDR1 MNHEY, CDR2 SMNVEV (reference sequence). Sorting that relied on CD45RO/CCR7/CD25/CD127/CD95/CD27 yielded CD4+ naive, central memory, regulatory and stem cell-like memory cells. Sorting produced populations that all topped 95% purity.

Sequencing input: naive CD4+ T cells from blood. The TCR comes from a man aged 25-45 years in good health. The rearrangement links TRBV27 to TRBJ2-6; D is possibly TRBD1 (6 bases). CDR3 loop: CASSSLTGQKALGGANVLTF. The CDR3 DNA sequence: TGTGCCAGCAGTTCACTAACAGGACAGAAAGCCTTGGGTGGGGCCAACGTCCTGACTTTC.